Listed below are T cell receptor beta chains from one sample, sequenced in a study of blood T cell repertoires in COVID-19. Assay used: immunoSEQ multiplex PCR; TCRdb lists only in-frame clones, some missing. The sample holds 130,000 to 150,000 clones, around 80% seen once. Material for sequencing was peripheral blood. Receptor source: a woman aged 55-69 years with acute or convalescent COVID-19. CDR3s include the opening cysteine and the closing phenylalanine or tryptophan. A D gene is named only where the DNA matches it firmly. Clone sizes are given selectively: once, few, many, or a class where the clone is expanded.

>-|TRBJ1-1|-|TRBV30
CACWMDMASGTEAFF
TGTGCCTGTTGGATGGACATGGCGAGTGGGACTGAAGCTTTCTTT
>-|TRBJ2-3|TRBD1|TRBV3-1/TRBV3-2
CASRKDRGTQYF
TGTGCCAGCAGAAAGGACAGGGGGACGCAGTATTTT
>-|TRBJ1-1|TRBD1|TRBV29-1
CSALGTGNTEAFF
TGCAGCGCCCTCGGGACAGGGAACACTGAAGCTTTCTTT
>once|TRBJ2-1|-|TRBV9
CASSVGAFASYNEQFF
TGTGCCAGCAGCGTAGGAGCCTTCGCCTCCTACAATGAGCAGTTCTTC
>-|TRBJ1-6|-|TRBV2
CASSETAFYNSPLHF
TGTGCCAGCAGTGAGACAGCTTTCTATAATTCACCCCTCCACTTT
>-|TRBJ2-1|TRBD2|TRBV18
CASSPPGTSVSNEQFF
TGTGCCAGCTCACCCCCAGGGACTAGCGTGAGTAATGAGCAGTTCTTC
>-|TRBJ2-7|-|TRBV28
CASSLSGRGPHYEQYF
TGTGCCAGCAGTTTAAGCGGCAGGGGACCGCATTACGAGCAGTACTTC
>-|TRBJ2-2|-|TRBV3-1/TRBV3-2
CASSRGREALFF
TGTGCCAGCAGCCGAGGGAGAGAGGCGCTGTTTTTT
>-|TRBJ2-7|-|TRBV15
CATSSDLSSYEQYF
TGTGCCACCAGCTCGGACTTGAGCTCCTACGAGCAGTACTTC
>-|TRBJ2-7|TRBD2|TRBV5-1
CASSPGTSGGYEQYF
TGCGCCAGCAGCCCAGGGACTAGCGGGGGCTACGAGCAGTACTTC
>-|TRBJ2-7|TRBD2|TRBV11-3
CASSLGREWIYEQYF
TGTGCCAGCAGCTTGGGGCGGGAGTGGATCTACGAGCAGTACTTC
>-|TRBJ2-7|-|TRBV30
CAWSSAYEQYF
TGTGCCTGGAGTTCGGCCTACGAGCAGTACTTC
>-|TRBJ2-1|TRBD2|TRBV4-2
CASSLKAGPMNNEQFF
TGTGCCAGCAGCCTTAAAGCGGGGCCGATGAACAATGAGCAGTTCTTC
>-|TRBJ1-5|TRBD1|TRBV30
CAWGQGSNQPQHF
TGTGCCTGGGGACAGGGTAGCAATCAGCCCCAGCATTTT
>-|TRBJ2-5|-|TRBV27
CASRGYRVGETQYF
TGTGCCAGCAGGGGTTACAGGGTCGGGGAGACCCAGTACTTC
>-|TRBJ1-1|-|TRBV28
CASSFLFGQTIQAFF
TGTGCCAGCAGTTTCCTATTTGGGCAGACTATACAAGCTTTCTTT
>-|TRBJ2-7|TRBD1|TRBV10-2
CASSGLRGQYEQYF
TGCGCCAGCAGTGGCCTCAGGGGGCAGTACGAGCAGTACTTC
>-|TRBJ2-2|-|TRBV6-5
CASPSNANTGELFF
TGTGCCAGCCCCAGTAACGCGAACACCGGGGAGCTGTTTTTT
>-|TRBJ2-1|TRBD2|TRBV11-3
CASSQTSGAYNEQFF
TGTGCCAGCAGCCAGACTAGCGGGGCCTACAATGAGCAGTTCTTC
>-|TRBJ2-7|TRBD2|TRBV18
CASSPSGGRIPYEQYF
TGTGCCAGCTCACCGAGTGGCGGGAGAATCCCCTACGAGCAGTACTTC
>-|TRBJ2-2|TRBD1|TRBV12-5
CASRDREVGELFF
TGTGCTAGCCGGGACAGGGAGGTCGGAGAGCTGTTTTTT
>-|TRBJ1-4|-|TRBV19
CASSIIMARGEKLFF
TGTGCCAGTAGTATTATTATGGCCCGAGGTGAAAAACTGTTTTTT
>once|TRBJ1-4|-|TRBV30
CAWQANEKLFF
TGTGCCTGGCAAGCGAATGAAAAACTGTTTTTT
>-|TRBJ2-7|TRBD2|TRBV27
CASSFSSGDRSYEQYF
TGTGCCAGCAGTTTCTCTAGCGGGGACCGCTCCTACGAGCAGTACTTC
>-|TRBJ2-7|-|TRBV7-2
CASSLAGSSYEQYF
TGTGCCAGCAGCTTAGCGGGCAGTTCCTACGAGCAGTACTTC
>-|TRBJ2-7|-|TRBV28
CASSSSGTGMDEQYF
TGTGCCAGCAGTTCCTCCGGGACTGGCATGGACGAGCAGTACTTC
>once|TRBJ1-3|TRBD1|TRBV6-5
CASSLTGTGNTIYF
TGTGCCAGCAGCCTGACAGGGACTGGAAACACCATATATTTT
>-|TRBJ1-2|-|TRBV30
CACALRQPYGYTF
TGTGCCTGTGCTCTTAGACAGCCGTATGGCTACACCTTC
>once|TRBJ2-7|TRBD2|TRBV5-1
CASSSGGRTYEQYF
TGCGCCAGCAGCTCGGGCGGGAGGACTTACGAGCAGTACTTC
>-|TRBJ1-1|-|TRBV7-6
CASSGGAGAVDTEAFF
TGTGCCAGCAGCGGGGGGGCGGGGGCTGTTGACACTGAAGCTTTCTTT
>few|TRBJ2-5|TRBD2|TRBV7-8
CASSPLGGDWETQYF
TGTGCCAGCAGCCCCCTTGGGGGGGATTGGGAGACCCAGTACTTC
>-|TRBJ2-3|-|TRBV30
CAWATDTQYF
TGTGCCTGGGCTACAGATACGCAGTATTTT
>-|TRBJ1-1|-|TRBV25-1
CASSERNLRIGNTEAFF
TGTGCCAGCAGTGAAAGAAATCTGCGCATCGGGAACACTGAAGCTTTCTTT
>-|TRBJ2-5|-|TRBV25-1
CASSRRGQQETQYF
TGTGCCAGCAGTAGGAGGGGACAGCAAGAGACCCAGTACTTC
>-|TRBJ1-1|-|TRBV5-1
CASSWRGTEAFF
TGCGCCAGCAGCTGGCGGGGCACTGAAGCTTTCTTT
>-|TRBJ2-2|-|TRBV24-1
CATSNPLTNTGELFF
TGTGCCACCAGTAATCCCTTAACGAACACCGGGGAGCTGTTTTTT
>-|TRBJ2-2|TRBD1|TRBV27
CASSAGTGGHTGELFF
TGTGCCAGCAGTGCCGGGACAGGGGGACACACCGGGGAGCTGTTTTTT
>few|TRBJ1-2|-|TRBV6-1
CASSDGRLLSFYGYTF
TGTGCCAGCAGTGATGGCAGGCTCTTATCCTTCTATGGCTACACCTTC
>-|TRBJ1-2|TRBD1|TRBV10-2
CASSEQGVHGYTF
TGCGCCAGCAGTGAACAGGGGGTCCATGGCTACACCTTC
>-|TRBJ2-1|-|TRBV19
CASRGGGGYNEQFF
TGTGCCAGTAGGGGGGGAGGTGGTTACAATGAGCAGTTCTTC
>-|TRBJ1-4|-|TRBV10-3
CAISEGANFNEKLFF
TGTGCCATCAGTGAGGGGGCCAATTTTAATGAAAAACTGTTTTTT
>-|TRBJ2-1|-|TRBV25-1
CASSEPAGINEQFF
TGTGCCAGCAGTGAACCCGCCGGGATCAATGAGCAGTTCTTC
>-|TRBJ1-2|TRBD1|TRBV7-9
CASKRQGINYGYTF
TGTGCCAGCAAACGACAGGGTATCAACTATGGCTACACCTTC
>-|TRBJ2-6|TRBD1|TRBV7-8
CASSLAGQGVGSGANVLTF
TGTGCCAGCAGCTTAGCGGGACAGGGGGTGGGTTCTGGGGCCAACGTCCTGACTTTC
>-|TRBJ2-6|TRBD1|TRBV4-2
CASSQDPGQGISGANVLTF
TGTGCCAGCAGCCAAGATCCCGGACAGGGAATCTCTGGGGCCAACGTCCTGACTTTC
>-|TRBJ2-2|-|TRBV9
CASTLHPGETGELFF
TGTGCCAGCACCCTACATCCGGGAGAAACCGGGGAGCTGTTTTTT
>-|TRBJ2-7|-|TRBV24-1
CATSGRLRVHEQYF
TGTGCCACCAGTGGTCGCCTCAGGGTCCACGAGCAGTACTTC
>-|TRBJ2-5|TRBD1|TRBV5-1
CASSFSSLGQAETQYF
TGCGCCAGCAGCTTTTCCTCTTTGGGACAGGCAGAGACCCAGTACTTC
>once|TRBJ2-1|-|TRBV27
CASSLLRVNEQFF
TGTGCCAGCAGTTTATTACGAGTCAATGAGCAGTTCTTC
>-|TRBJ1-1|-|TRBV11-2
CASSFNVGAEAFF
TGTGCCAGCAGCTTTAATGTCGGGGCTGAAGCTTTCTTT
>few|TRBJ2-7|-|TRBV7-9
CASSSVTVYEQYF
TGTGCCAGCAGCTCTGTGACAGTTTACGAGCAGTACTTC
>-|TRBJ2-7|TRBD2|TRBV5-6
CASSLIAGPSYEQYF
TGTGCCAGCAGCCTAATAGCGGGGCCCTCCTACGAGCAGTACTTC
>-|TRBJ1-5|TRBD1|TRBV11-2
CASSLGDREDQPQHF
TGTGCCAGCAGCTTAGGGGACAGAGAAGATCAGCCCCAGCATTTT
>-|TRBJ1-5|-|TRBV19
CASSKAGSSPLQHF
TGTGCCAGTAGTAAGGCGGGGTCCAGTCCACTACAGCATTTT
>-|TRBJ2-7|-|TRBV28
CASSLLAEGTLSYEQYF
TGTGCCAGCAGTTTACTGGCAGAGGGAACCCTCTCCTACGAGCAGTACTTC
>-|TRBJ2-1|TRBD2|TRBV10-3
CAISESISGRAYNEQFF
TGTGCCATCAGTGAGTCCATCAGCGGGAGAGCCTACAATGAGCAGTTCTTC
>-|TRBJ1-1|-|TRBV6-7
CASSQQDMHTEAFF
TGTGCCAGCAGTCAACAGGATATGCACACTGAAGCTTTCTTT
>-|TRBJ1-1|-|TRBV6-5
CASSYYLDTNTEAFF
TGTGCCAGCAGTTATTATCTCGACACGAACACTGAAGCTTTCTTT
>-|TRBJ2-3|TRBD2|TRBV10-3
CAISEGTSGRDTQYF
TGTGCCATCAGTGAGGGGACTAGCGGGAGAGATACGCAGTATTTT
>-|TRBJ2-5|-|TRBV3-1/TRBV3-2
CASSQGRETQYF
TGTGCCAGCAGCCAGGGGCGGGAGACCCAGTACTTC